The 21 T cell receptor beta chains below were found in one sample sequenced in a study of beta chain features in type 1 diabetes. Reverse transcription of all isolated RNA meant that expressed TCRB transcripts were sequenced. Profiled with immunoSEQ multiplex PCR; TCRdb holds only in-frame clones, not every one. The data hold 250,000 to 400,000 clones, with around 13% observed a single time. The sequenced sample was central memory CD4+ T cells from blood. The source of these receptors is a man aged 25 to 40 in good health.

V gene TRBV6-5 combines with J gene TRBJ2-3; 8 bases agree with TRBD1. The germline CDR1 and CDR2 sequences are MNHEY and SVGAGI. V was pared by 6 bases and J by 6 bases, with 5 bases of the junction left unmatched. The CDR3 has 13 amino acids. CDR3 region: CASSPGQGDTQYF. The CDR3 region has the DNA TGTGCCAGCAGCCCTGGACAGGGCGATACGCAGTATTTT.

This clone was found many times. CDR3 loop: CATLRDRGMNTEAFF. The CDR3 region has the DNA TGTGCCACCCTCCGGGACAGGGGAATGAACACTGAAGCTTTCTTT. The chain joins TRBV18 to TRBJ1-1, with 10 bases lining up with TRBD1. V was clipped by 10 bases and J by 0 bases; unmatched bases: 8. The CDR3 length is 15 residues. The germline CDR1 and CDR2 sequences are KGHSH and LQKENI.

Ten or more counts support this clone. The chain joins TRBV7-7 to TRBJ2-5; D is undetermined. CDR1 SSHAT and CDR2 FNYEAQ come from the germline V gene (reference sequence). The V gene lost 1 base and the J gene lost 5 bases, with 11 bases spanning the gap. There are 14 residues in the CDR3. The CDR3 nucleotides are TGTGCCAGCAGCTTAGAGATAGCTTCGGAGACCCAGTACTTC. Translation gives CASSLEIASETQYF.

V and J are TRBV19 and TRBJ2-2; 8 nucleotides line up with TRBD1. Germline V CDR1 and CDR2: LNHDA, SQIVND (reference sequence). V lost 5 bases to trimming and J lost 3 bases; unmatched junction nucleotides: 14. The CDR3 is made up of 18 amino acids. For the CDR3, the DNA is TGTGCCAGTAGTGCTTTCCTATCAGGGGGCCTATACACCGGGGAGCTGTTTTTT. Its translation: CASSAFLSGGLYTGELFF. Full variable domain (missing parts from reference TRBV19 and TRBJ2-2): DGGITQSPKYLFRKEGQNVTLSCEQNLNHDAMYWYRQDPGQGLRLIYYSQIVNDFQKGDIAEGYSVSREKKESFPLTVTSAQKNPTAFYLCASSAFLSGGLYTGELFFGEGSRLTVL.

This clone has just a few counts. This chain joins TRBV18 and TRBJ1-6; D remains ambiguous. This CDR3 contains 15 residues. V dropped 0 bases and J dropped 5 bases, with 8 bases sitting between them. CDR1 and CDR2 from the germline V gene are KGHSH and LQKENI. CDR3 protein: CASSPPGRNNSPLHF. CDR3 nucleotide sequence: TGTGCCAGCTCACCACCCGGACGGAATAATTCACCCCTCCACTTT.

Ten or more counts support this clone. This sequence joins TRBV2 and TRBJ2-7; TRBD1 agrees at 7 bases. This CDR3 spans 13 amino acids. The V segment lost 4 bases and the J segment 5 bases; nucleotides outside the gene matches: 5. Per germline, CDR1 SNHLY and CDR2 FYNNEI. CDR3 sequence: CASSATGDHEQYV. The CDR3 nucleotides read TGTGCCAGCAGTGCTACAGGGGACCACGAGCAGTACGTC.

Many counts were recorded for this clone. This sequence joins TRBV6-4 and TRBJ2-1; D is perhaps TRBD1 (6 bases). CDR1 and CDR2 (germline): MRHNA, SNTAGT. The CDR3 has 14 residues. V was pared by 5 bases and J by 8 bases, with 16 bases between. The CDR3 loop reads CASSLGHPSDEQFF. The CDR3 DNA reads as TGTGCCAGCAGTCTGGGACATCCATCCGATGAGCAGTTCTTC.

This clone was seen a few times. A read error is possible here, since a much larger clone lies one base away. Different DNA sequences within this sample yield the same CDR3. The chain couples TRBV7-7 to TRBJ2-5; D perhaps matches TRBD1 (5 bases). The CDR3 is made up of 12 amino acids. CDR1 and CDR2 from the germline V gene are SSHAT and FNYEAQ (reference sequence). The V end lost 6 bases, the J end lost 4 bases, and 9 bases lay between the germline ends. Here the CDR3 reads CASSGQGETQYF. The CDR3 region has the DNA TGTGCCAGCAGTGGGCAGGGAGAGACCCAGTACTTC.

This rearrangement joins TRBV19 to TRBJ2-3, with 9 bases fitting TRBD1. V gave up 8 bases and J gave up 2 bases; unmatched junction bases: 11. From germline, CDR1 is LNHDA and CDR2 SQIVND (reference sequence). This CDR3 spans 16 amino acids. CDR3 coding DNA: TGTGCCAGTTCGACAACGGGACAGGGTATCACAGATACGCAGTATTTT. Translated, it gives CASSTTGQGITDTQYF.

This clone was counted only a few times. The chain links TRBV5-4 to TRBJ2-1; 7 positions match TRBD2. The V and J ends lost 3 bases and 1 base, in that order; junction bases with no gene match: 1. The CDR3 spans 14 residues. CDR1 is SGHNT and CDR2 is YYREEE in the germline V gene (reference sequence). DNA of the CDR3: TGTGCCAGCAGCTCGGGGGGATCCTACAATGAGCAGTTCTTC. Its translation is CASSSGGSYNEQFF. The variable domain in full, completed from reference TRBV5-4 and TRBJ2-1, reads ETGVTQSPTHLIKTRGQQVTLRCSSQSGHNTVSWYQQALGQGPQFIFQYYREEENGRGNFPPRFSGLQFPNYSSELNVNALELDDSALYLCASSSGGSYNEQFFGPGTRLTVL.

The chain couples TRBV4-3 to TRBJ1-1; D remains ambiguous. From germline, CDR1 is LGHNA and CDR2 YSLEER. This CDR3 region has 15 residues. V was shortened by 0 bases and J by 0 bases, with 8 bases between the two germline ends. CDR3 region: CASSQEPQMNTEAFF. The CDR3 DNA reads as TGCGCCAGCAGCCAAGAACCACAGATGAACACTGAAGCTTTCTTT.

There are a few counts of this clone. The rearrangement joins TRBV7-6 to TRBJ1-2; possible D gene TRBD1, 6 bases. The CDR3 extends over 15 amino acids. The germline gives CDR1 SGHVS, CDR2 FNYEAQ. The ends were cut back, 0 bases at V and 7 bases at J, with 15 bases in the middle. Here the CDR3 reads CASSLATGHSLGYTF. The CDR3 nucleotides are TGTGCCAGCAGCTTAGCTACGGGACATAGTCTTGGCTACACCTTC.

This clone was counted ten times or more. The chain is built from TRBV6-6 and TRBJ1-4; unclear D gene. CDR1 and CDR2 from the germline V gene are MNHNY and SVGAGI (reference sequence). The CDR3 loop spans 11 amino acids. Trimming took off 7 bases at V and 8 bases at J, with 8 bases between the two ends. CDR3 loop: CASKVEEKLFF. The CDR3 DNA follows: TGTGCCAGCAAGGTGGAGGAAAAACTGTTTTTT.

This clone was observed a few times. The gene calls are TRBV6-1 and TRBJ2-2; D is perhaps TRBD1 or TRBD2 (5 bases each). The CDR3 has 16 amino acids. Germline-derived CDR1 and CDR2 are MNHNS and SASEGT. V was cut by 4 bases and J by 5 bases, with 17 bases left in between. The CDR3 bases are TGTGCCAGCAGTGCCTCAGGGAGAGTTGGTACCGGGGAGCTGTTTTTT. This encodes CASSASGRVGTGELFF.

The V and J genes are TRBV25-1 and TRBJ1-2; D not resolved. Trimming removed 2 bases at V and 3 bases at J, with 7 bases between. Germline V CDR1 and CDR2: MGHDK, SYGVNS. The CDR3 loop spans 13 amino acids. CDR3 bases: TGTGCCAGCAGTGAACCGGTTTACTATGGCTACACCTTC. Translation gives CASSEPVYYGYTF.

The genes are TRBV6-5 and TRBJ1-1; no reliable D call. V was shortened by 5 bases and J by 3 bases, with 13 bases between the two germline ends. Germline assignment: CDR1 MNHEY and CDR2 SVGAGI. The CDR3 covers 14 residues. The CDR3 DNA follows: TGTGCCAGCAGTCCCGTAGACTGGGACACTGAAGCTTTCTTT. Translated, it gives CASSPVDWDTEAFF.

There are a few counts of this clone. The chain combines TRBV30 with TRBJ2-1, with D unclear. V was pared by 2 bases and J by 9 bases, with 11 bases between. CDR1 GTSNPN and CDR2 SVGIG come from the germline V gene (reference sequence). This CDR3 comprises 12 residues. This chain's CDR3 is CAWSYKGSEQFF. CDR3 nucleotides: TGTGCCTGGAGTTATAAGGGTAGTGAGCAGTTCTTC.

This clone was recorded once. V gene TRBV7-2 combines with J gene TRBJ2-3, with D possibly being TRBD1 or TRBD2 (6 bases each). The V gene lost 1 base and the J gene lost 5 bases, with 13 bases spanning the gap. The CDR3 runs 15 residues. Germline assignment: CDR1 SGHTA and CDR2 FQGNSA. As DNA, the CDR3 is TGTGCCAGCAGCTTAGGGGGGGCTAAGAGAGATACGCAGTATTTT. Amino acids: CASSLGGAKRDTQYF. Combining the CDR3 with reference TRBV7-2 and TRBJ2-3 gives the whole variable domain GAGVSQSPSNKVTEKGKDVELRCDPISGHTALYWYRQSLGQGLEFLIYFQGNSAPDKSGLPSDRFSAERTGGSVSTLTIQRTQQEDSAVYLCASSLGGAKRDTQYFGPGTRLTVL.

The genes are TRBV2 and TRBJ2-2, with 7 nucleotides matching TRBD1. Trimming cost V 7 bases and J 1 base; bases outside gene matches: 12. The CDR3 is 17 amino acids. In germline, CDR1 is SNHLY, CDR2 FYNNEI. The CDR3 loop is CASKSNPGTVNTGELFF. The CDR3 DNA follows: TGTGCCAGCAAGAGCAACCCCGGGACAGTGAACACCGGGGAGCTGTTTTTT. Variable domain in full (rest from reference TRBV2 and TRBJ2-2): EPEVTQTPSHQVTQMGQEVILRCVPISNHLYFYWYRQILGQKVEFLVSFYNNEISEKSEIFDDQFSVERPDGSNFTLKIRSTKLEDSAMYFCASKSNPGTVNTGELFFGEGSRLTVL.

The gene calls are TRBV5-1 and TRBJ2-3; no firm D call. Trimming removed 1 base from V and 7 bases from J, with 10 bases in between. The V gene's germline CDR1 is SGHRS and CDR2 YFSETQ. CDR3 length: 13 residues. As DNA, the CDR3 is TGCGCCAGCAGCTTGCATAGCTCCTATACGCAGTATTTT. Protein: CASSLHSSYTQYF. Full variable domain (remainder filled in from reference TRBV5-1 and TRBJ2-3): KAGVTQTPRYLIKTRGQQVTLSCSPISGHRSVSWYQQTPGQGLQFLFEYFSETQRNKGNFPGRFSGRQFSNSRSEMNVSTLELGDSALYLCASSLHSSYTQYFGPGTRLTVL.

This chain joins TRBV25-1 and TRBJ1-1; D not resolved. The germline CDR1 and CDR2 sequences are MGHDK and SYGVNS. CDR3 length: 13 residues. V was pared by 8 bases and J by 8 bases, with 18 bases between. For the CDR3, the DNA is TGTGCCAGCCTGTTAAGAAAGGGCTTAGAAGCTTTCTTT. Protein product: CASLLRKGLEAFF.